This T cell receptor beta chain was found in a study of technical replicates of blood from several donors. Germline assignment: CDR1 MNHNS and CDR2 SASEGT. The V gene end was trimmed by 6 bases and the J gene end by 5 bases; junction bases not matched to a gene: 10. The CDR3 totals 15 residues. Some clones are missing from TCRdb's copy, which holds only in-frame ones; the method was immunoSEQ multiplex PCR. The sample consists of under 65,000 clones, about 96% of them appearing once. Sequencing was carried out using T cells isolated from PBMCs. The sequence was obtained from a human donor in good health. J is TRBJ2-7 and V is TRBV6-1; TRBD1 matches at 10 bases. The CDR3 coding sequence is TGTGCCAGCAGGAGCGGACAGGGGGATATGAACGAGCAGTACTTC. Protein product: CASRSGQGDMNEQYF.